This passage covers 19 T cell receptor beta chains from one sample sequenced in a study of radiation and T cells in renal cell carcinoma. The protocol was immunoSEQ multiplex PCR, while the TCRdb copy is restricted to in-frame clones and leaves out a portion. Of just under 80,000 clones in the sample, 80% to 90% were seen once. Time point defined: blood 2 weeks post-SBRT. Treatment here: 15 Gy SBRT to primary tumor, nephrectomy 4 weeks later. The sequencing here drew on blood, taken from a patient whose treatment included radiotherapy and nephrectomy. The receptors derive from a woman in her fifties or sixties with renal cell carcinoma.

This clone has only one observation. This chain connects TRBV10-3 to TRBJ2-1, with 13 bases that match TRBD2. V was pared by 2 bases and J by 8 bases, with 6 bases of the junction left unmatched. This CDR3 spans 16 amino acids. Germline CDR1 and CDR2: ENHRY and SYGVKD. CDR3: CAISEVAGLAGDEQFF. The CDR3 DNA reads TGTGCCATCAGTGAGGTCGCTGGACTAGCGGGAGATGAGCAGTTCTTC.

The J gene is TRBJ1-5, the V gene TRBV5-1, with TRBD1 matching 7 bases. V dropped 3 bases and J dropped 1; count of bases not matched to a gene: 4. Germline V lookup: CDR1 SGHRS, CDR2 YFSETQ. The CDR3 runs to 15 residues. Written as DNA, the CDR3 is TGCGCCAGCAGCTCACAGGGGCACAGCAATCAGCCCCAGCATTTT. It specifies CASSSQGHSNQPQHF.

The V call is TRBV5-4, the J call TRBJ2-7, with 11 bases lining up with TRBD2. Trimming at V came to 5 bases and at J to 2 bases, leaving 6 bases not matched to a gene. CDR1 SGHNT and CDR2 YYREEE come from the germline V gene (reference sequence). This CDR3 spans 15 amino acids. The DNA of the CDR3 is TGTGCCAGCAGTCATAGACTAGCGGGGACCTACGAGCAGTACTTC. It yields the protein CASSHRLAGTYEQYF.

This rearrangement joins TRBV30 to TRBJ1-2, with D unresolved. Germline V gene sequence: CDR1 GTSNPN, CDR2 SVGIG (reference sequence). The CDR3 sequence is 13 residues long. Trimming pared 4 bases from V and 4 bases from J, leaving 13 bases between. CDR3 sequence: CAWNTERSYGYTF. Here the CDR3 DNA reads TGTGCCTGGAACACCGAAAGATCCTATGGCTACACCTTC.

The chain combines TRBV15 with TRBJ2-5; D perhaps matches TRBD1 (5 bases). The V gene lost 1 base and the J gene lost 0 bases, with 6 bases spanning the gap. Germline values: CDR1 LNHNV, CDR2 YYDKDF (reference sequence). CDR3 length equals 14 residues. The CDR3 sequence is CATSRGQNQETQYF. DNA of the CDR3: TGTGCCACCAGCAGAGGACAGAACCAAGAGACCCAGTACTTC.

This clone was seen a few times. The chain carries TRBV9 and TRBJ1-1; D is unclear. The germline gives CDR1 SGDLS, CDR2 YYNGEE. CDR3 length: 13 residues. Trimming removed 1 base from V and 1 base from J, with 5 bases in between. CDR3 region: CASSVRQNTEAFF. CDR3 coding DNA: TGTGCCAGCAGCGTAAGACAGAACACTGAAGCTTTCTTT.

This clone has only one observation. The J gene is TRBJ2-1, the V gene TRBV11-2; D call uncertain. The germline V gene encodes CDR1 SGHAT and CDR2 FQNNGV. The CDR3 length is 12 residues. The germline V and J ends were trimmed by 2 bases and 7 bases, with 6 bases remaining between them. The CDR3 sequence is CASSLTGNEQFF. In DNA, the CDR3 is TGTGCCAGCAGCTTAACCGGGAATGAGCAGTTCTTC. The variable domain in full, completed from reference TRBV11-2 and TRBJ2-1, reads EAGVAQSPRYKIIEKRQSVAFWCNPISGHATLYWYQQILGQGPKLLIQFQNNGVVDDSQLPKDRFSAERLKGVDSTLKIQPAKLEDSAVYLCASSLTGNEQFFGPGTRLTVL.

V and J are TRBV19 and TRBJ2-5, with D perhaps matching TRBD1 (6 bases). CDR3 length: 14 amino acids. The germline V and J ends were trimmed by 5 bases and 4 bases, with 14 bases remaining between them. CDR1 LNHDA and CDR2 SQIVND come from the germline V gene (reference sequence). CDR3 region: CASSLNRAPETQYF. The CDR3 region has the DNA TGTGCCAGTAGTCTAAACAGGGCCCCAGAGACCCAGTACTTC.

The rearrangement joins TRBV9 to TRBJ2-5; TRBD1 aligns across 11 bases. V dropped 3 bases and J dropped 5; count of bases not matched to a gene: 6. Germline V gives CDR1 SGDLS, CDR2 YYNGEE. The CDR3 runs to 15 residues. CDR3 in amino acids: CASSGGTGGSETQYF. DNA for the CDR3: TGTGCCAGCAGCGGTGGGACAGGGGGTTCCGAGACCCAGTACTTC.

The V gene is TRBV5-1, the J gene TRBJ1-5, with 9 bases identical to TRBD1. Germline V gives CDR1 SGHRS, CDR2 YFSETQ. The length of the CDR3 is 16 residues. V shed 4 bases, J shed 6 bases, and the junction held 11 bases outside the gene matches. CDR3 bases: TGCGCCAGCAGCCAGGCCCCGGGACAGGGAACTCAGCCCCAGCATTTT. This codes for CASSQAPGQGTQPQHF.

Only one count was recorded for this clone. The J gene is TRBJ2-7, the V gene TRBV7-8, with 10 bases that match TRBD2. Germline CDR1 SGHVS, CDR2 FQNEAQ. V was pared by 0 bases and J by 3 bases, with 2 bases of the junction left unmatched. This CDR3 is built from 15 residues. The CDR3 reads CASSLAASGSYEQYF. The CDR3 DNA reads as TGTGCCAGCAGCTTAGCGGCTAGCGGGAGCTACGAGCAGTACTTC.

This clone was seen a handful of times. This sequence joins TRBV4-3 and TRBJ1-4; D is possibly TRBD1 (6 bases). The CDR3 is 16 residues long. The V gene's germline CDR1 is LGHNA and CDR2 YSLEER. Between the trimmed V and J ends, which lost 1 base and 4 bases, there was a span of 13 bases. DNA for the CDR3: TGCGCCAGCAGCCAAGTGGCGGGGACAAGTAATGAAAAACTGTTTTTT. The encoded protein is CASSQVAGTSNEKLFF.

This rearrangement joins TRBV9 to TRBJ2-1; TRBD2 aligns across 11 bases. There are 16 residues in the CDR3. Germline CDR1 is SGDLS and CDR2 is YYNGEE. With V trimmed by 4 bases and J by 4 bases, 7 bases remained unmatched. In nucleotides, the CDR3 is TGTGCCAGCAGCATCATAGCGGGAGGGAGTTACAATGAGCAGTTCTTC. Translation gives CASSIIAGGSYNEQFF.

This clone was observed a single time. The chain combines TRBV5-1 with TRBJ2-5; D is ambiguous. The CDR3 sequence is 16 residues long. Trimming cost V 1 base and J 0 bases, with 13 bases left between them. Looked up from germline, CDR1 is SGHRS and CDR2 is YFSETQ. As DNA, the CDR3 is TGCGCCAGCAGCTTGCGTCTCCAGACCGACCAAGAGACCCAGTACTTC. Protein: CASSLRLQTDQETQYF. Complete variable domain (other parts from reference TRBV5-1 and TRBJ2-5): KAGVTQTPRYLIKTRGQQVTLSCSPISGHRSVSWYQQTPGQGLQFLFEYFSETQRNKGNFPGRFSGRQFSNSRSEMNVSTLELGDSALYLCASSLRLQTDQETQYFGPGTRLLVL.

The J gene is TRBJ1-5, the V gene TRBV10-1; D remains unclear. With 7 bases removed from V and 2 bases from J, the gap between germline ends came to 15 bases. Germline-derived CDR1 and CDR2 are WNHNN and SYGVQD (reference sequence). CDR3 length: 15 amino acids. The CDR3 bases are TGCGCCAGCATCGATTCGCGGATGGGCAATCAGCCCCAGCATTTT. It yields the protein CASIDSRMGNQPQHF.

The count of this clone is one. The chain carries TRBV28 and TRBJ1-2; TRBD1 might be the D (6 bases). The CDR3 runs to 14 residues. Trimming left V 11 bases short and J 4 bases short, with 20 bases between. Germline assignment: CDR1 MDHEN and CDR2 SYDVKM. The CDR3 nucleotides read TGTGCCCTTGCAAGGCAGGGGAGTGCCTATGGCTACACCTTC. Its protein product is CALARQGSAYGYTF.

V usage is TRBV7-9 and J usage is TRBJ1-3; D may be TRBD1 (5 bases). Per the germline V gene, CDR1 is SEHNR and CDR2 is FQNEAQ (reference sequence). Trimming cost V 2 bases and J 1 base, with 6 bases left between them. The CDR3 is made up of 14 amino acids. The DNA for the CDR3 is TGTGCCAGCAGCTTATCAGGGTCTGGAAACACCATATATTTT. It yields the protein CASSLSGSGNTIYF.

V usage is TRBV6-5 and J usage is TRBJ1-5; D might be TRBD1 (5 bases). Germline CDR1 reads MNHEY; CDR2 reads SVGAGI. The CDR3 loop spans 14 amino acids. Trimming took off 4 bases at V and 6 bases at J, with 13 bases between the two ends. CDR3 residues: CASSLGTSRQPQHF. The CDR3 nucleotides read TGTGCCAGCAGTTTAGGGACCAGTCGTCAGCCCCAGCATTTT.

The rearrangement joins TRBV6-1 to TRBJ2-1; 9 bases are a match to TRBD2. Germline values: CDR1 MNHNS, CDR2 SASEGT. Trimming cost V 6 bases and J 3 bases; bases outside gene matches: 3. The CDR3 consists of 14 residues. The CDR3 DNA is TGTGCCAGCAGGCAGCGGGGGGACTACAATGAGCAGTTCTTC. Translated, it gives CASRQRGDYNEQFF.